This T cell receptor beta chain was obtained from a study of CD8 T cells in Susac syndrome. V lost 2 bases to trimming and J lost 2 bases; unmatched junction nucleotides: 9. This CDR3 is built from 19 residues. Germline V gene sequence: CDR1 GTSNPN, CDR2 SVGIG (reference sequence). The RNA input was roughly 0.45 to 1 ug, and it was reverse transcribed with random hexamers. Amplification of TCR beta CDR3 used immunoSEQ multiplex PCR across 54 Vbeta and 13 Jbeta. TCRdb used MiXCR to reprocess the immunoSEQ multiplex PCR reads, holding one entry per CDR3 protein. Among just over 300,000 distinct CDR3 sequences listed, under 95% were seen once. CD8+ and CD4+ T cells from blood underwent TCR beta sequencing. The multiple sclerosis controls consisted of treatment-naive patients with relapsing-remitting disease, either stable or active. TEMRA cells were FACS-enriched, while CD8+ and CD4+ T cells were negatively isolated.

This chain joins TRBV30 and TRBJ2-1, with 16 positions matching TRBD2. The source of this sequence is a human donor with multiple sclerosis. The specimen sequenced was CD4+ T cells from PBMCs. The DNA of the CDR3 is TGTGCCTGGAGTAACCGCGGGACTAGCGGGAGGGGACCCTACAATGAGCAGTTCTTC. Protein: CAWSNRGTSGRGPYNEQFF.